This TCR beta chain is drawn from a study of T cell responses to AZD1222 COVID-19 vaccine. Study results and limitations: When two AZD1222 doses had been given, Spike-specific TCR breadth and depth rose. Clonal diversity may have been underestimated, and the donors were mostly white British, with more females than males.

Sequenced by immunoSEQ multiplex PCR; TCRdb stores in-frame clones only, minus some. Of 250,000 to 300,000 clones in the sample, around 93% are singletons; the top ten hold approximately 0.52%. Comments on this clone: What it binds is not known.

The CDR3 contains 17 residues. Germline V lookup: CDR1 SGDLS, CDR2 YYNGEE. Trimming took 2 bases from V and 0 from J; bases not matched to a gene: 8. The sequences come from peripheral blood, collected 28 days after the second AZD1222 dose. The rearrangement links TRBV9 to TRBJ2-7; 10 bases are a match to TRBD2. This TCR was recovered from an adult who received the AZD1222 COVID-19 vaccine. The CDR3 spells CASSVGSGGPSSYEQYF. In nucleotides, the CDR3 is TGTGCCAGCAGCGTGGGTAGCGGGGGGCCCAGCTCCTACGAGCAGTACTTC. Combining the CDR3 with reference TRBV9 and TRBJ2-7 gives the whole variable domain DSGVTQTPKHLITATGQRVTLRCSPRSGDLSVYWYQQSLDQGLQFLIQYYNGEERAKGNILERFSAQQFPDLHSELNLSSLELGDSALYFCASSVGSGGPSSYEQYFGPGTRLTVT.